The 31 T cell receptor beta chains below come from one sample, sequenced in a study of molecular identifiers for immune sequencing clone quantification. TCRdb analysed the PCR reads with MiXCR anew, one entry per CDR3 protein. The sample lists about half a million distinct CDR3 sequences; less than 30% were seen once. The sample comprised naive CD8+ T cells from blood, with Jurkat cell RNA spiked in. Subset reported: FACS-sorted CD8+CD4-CCR7+CD45RA+ naive T cells. The source of these receptors is a human donor in good health. Some libraries in this study had Jurkat cell RNA spiked in.

In this sample, this clonotype turned up many times. The chain recombines TRBV4-3 with TRBJ1-1; 8 bases fit TRBD1. The CDR3 extends over 15 amino acids. After removal of 5 bases from V and 0 bases from J, the junction contained 5 bases not matched to a gene. Germline V gives CDR1 LGHNA, CDR2 YSLEER. The CDR3 DNA reads as TGCGCCAGCAGCTACGACAGGGGAATGAACACTGAAGCTTTCTTT. The encoded protein is CASSYDRGMNTEAFF.

The chain carries TRBV5-6 and TRBJ2-3, with 10 bases lining up with TRBD2. J lost 8 bases, V lost 7 bases, and 13 bases had no gene match. Germline V gene sequence: CDR1 SGHDT, CDR2 YYEEEE. This CDR3 spans 15 amino acids. CDR3 protein: CASWKAGGPLATQYF. Here the CDR3 DNA reads TGTGCCAGCTGGAAAGCGGGAGGGCCGTTAGCTACGCAGTATTTT.

In this sample, this clonotype turned up many times. This chain uses TRBV7-9 with TRBJ2-3; D uncertain. This CDR3 spans 16 amino acids. The germline V and J ends were trimmed by 2 bases and 0 bases, with 12 bases remaining between them. CDR1 and CDR2 from the germline V gene are SEHNR and FQNEAQ (reference sequence). CDR3 in DNA: TGTGCCAGCAGCTTAAGGTCATCCCCTAGCACAGATACGCAGTATTTT. This encodes CASSLRSSPSTDTQYF.

In DNA, the CDR3 is TGTGCCAGCAGAGATAGACTAGCCCCAGATGCGCTGTATTTT. Its translation: CASRDRLAPDALYF. The chain uses TRBV27 and TRBJ2-3; 7 bases map to TRBD2. The CDR3 length is 14 residues. CDR1 MNHEY and CDR2 SMNVEV come from the germline V gene (reference sequence). With 6 bases clipped from V and 14 bases from J, the junction kept 17 bases outside the gene matches.

There are many counts of this clonotype. The DNA for the CDR3 is TGTGCCAGCACCACAACTGGAGAGGCGGGTAATACGCAGTATTTT. This codes for CASTTTGEAGNTQYF. The chain links TRBV12-3 or TRBV12-4 to TRBJ2-3, with D maybe TRBD2 (5 bases). The CDR3 is 15 residues long. Between the trimmed V and J ends, which lost 7 bases and 7 bases, there was a span of 21 bases.

This clonotype has only a few counts. V and J are TRBV24-1 and TRBJ1-1, with D tentatively TRBD1 (5 bases). The CDR3 spans 14 residues. Germline CDR1 KGHDR, CDR2 SFDVKD. V lost 10 bases to trimming and J lost 1 base, with 15 bases between them. CDR3 coding DNA: TGTGCCACGGGGGGGGGGGACCCGAACACTGAAGCTTTCTTT. Protein: CATGGGDPNTEAFF.

This clonotype was counted between two and nine times. The V gene is TRBV9, the J gene TRBJ1-4; D is uncertain. The V and J ends lost 0 bases and 13 bases respectively, with 16 bases between them. The length of the CDR3 is 14 residues. CDR1 is SGDLS, CDR2 YYNGEE, per germline. CDR3 sequence: CASSVDPGPVPLFF. CDR3 coding DNA: TGTGCCAGCAGCGTAGATCCGGGCCCGGTACCACTGTTTTTT.

This clonotype was observed many times. The chain carries TRBV7-9 and TRBJ2-1, with D perhaps matching TRBD2 (6 bases). Trimming cost V 5 bases and J 9 bases, with 14 bases left between them. The length of the CDR3 is 13 residues. Germline V lookup: CDR1 SEHNR, CDR2 FQNEAQ (reference sequence). CDR3 DNA sequence: TGTGCCAGCAGCCACTCCCTAGCGTCTGAGCAGTTCTTC. Amino acids: CASSHSLASEQFF.

This clonotype has a count of ten or more. This chain uses TRBV9 with TRBJ1-5; D is unclear. Trimming pared 0 bases from V and 10 bases from J, leaving 17 bases between. The germline gives CDR1 SGDLS, CDR2 YYNGEE. The CDR3 covers 15 residues. CDR3 in DNA: TGTGCCAGCAGCGTAGAGTCCTCCCCCGTCTACCCCCAGCATTTT. It translates to CASSVESSPVYPQHF. The full variable domain, its missing parts supplied by reference TRBV9 and TRBJ1-5, is DSGVTQTPKHLITATGQRVTLRCSPRSGDLSVYWYQQSLDQGLQFLIQYYNGEERAKGNILERFSAQQFPDLHSELNLSSLELGDSALYFCASSVESSPVYPQHFGDGTRLSIL.

This clonotype was seen more than once but under ten times. The chain employs TRBV20-1 and TRBJ1-1, with D unresolved. The V gene's germline CDR1 is DFQATT and CDR2 SNEGSKA (reference sequence). The CDR3 covers 14 residues. The V and J ends lost 0 bases and 5 bases respectively, with 13 bases between them. The CDR3 region is CSARDGSRATEAFF. The CDR3 DNA reads TGCAGTGCTAGAGATGGTAGCCGGGCGACTGAAGCTTTCTTT.

There are a few counts of this clonotype. The chain couples TRBV6-5 to TRBJ1-2; D is ambiguous. Trimming left V 6 bases short and J 3 bases short, with 20 bases between. CDR3 size: 16 residues. Germline CDR1 reads MNHEY; CDR2 reads SVGAGI. CDR3 in amino acids: CASSPRAGIHDYGYTF. In nucleotides, the CDR3 is TGTGCCAGCAGCCCCCGAGCGGGCATCCACGACTATGGCTACACCTTC.

This clonotype has ten or more counts. This chain connects TRBV7-9 to TRBJ1-1; TRBD1 is a possible D gene (6 bases). Germline V lookup: CDR1 SEHNR, CDR2 FQNEAQ (reference sequence). The CDR3 has 12 residues. Trimming left V 5 bases short and J 11 bases short, with 15 bases between. CDR3 in amino acids: CASSQDSPYAFF. Here the CDR3 DNA reads TGTGCCAGCAGCCAGGACAGTCCTTACGCTTTCTTT.

This CDR3 reads CASSKGDRQSDTQYF. CDR3 in DNA: TGTGCCAGCAGCAAAGGGGACAGGCAGTCAGATACGCAGTATTTT. V usage is TRBV21-1 and J usage is TRBJ2-3; the table's D call, TRBD1, has no DNA check behind it. TRBV21-1 is noted as a pseudogene. The CDR3 totals 15 residues.

This clonotype was seen only a few times. This rearrangement joins TRBV14 to TRBJ2-3; D is perhaps TRBD1 or TRBD2 (5 bases each). This CDR3 has 14 residues. Trimming cost V 0 bases and J 10 bases, with 14 bases left between them. The V gene's germline CDR1 is SGHDN and CDR2 FVKESK. CDR3 loop: CASSQEGRLTAQYF. The CDR3 DNA reads as TGTGCCAGCAGCCAAGAGGGACGACTTACAGCGCAGTATTTT.

Concerning this clonotype itself: The missing conserved phenylalanine or tryptophan at the end of this CDR3 makes a read error likely. The CDR3 loop is CATLRSETQYL. CDR3 DNA sequence: TGTGCCACCCTAAGGTCGGAGACCCAGTACCTC. The chain has TRBV6-2 or TRBV6-3 and TRBJ2-5; D uncertain. Between the trimmed V and J ends, which lost 10 bases and 5 bases, there was a span of 11 bases. The CDR3 runs 11 residues. Germline values: CDR1 MNHEY, CDR2 SVGEGT.

The gene calls are TRBV9 and TRBJ2-1, with 9 bases aligning to TRBD2. CDR3 length: 16 residues. V dropped 0 bases and J dropped 5; count of bases not matched to a gene: 6. CDR1 is SGDLS, CDR2 YYNGEE, per germline. This chain's CDR3 is CASSVARIAGDNEQFF. In DNA form, the CDR3 reads TGTGCCAGCAGCGTAGCTCGGATAGCGGGGGACAATGAGCAGTTCTTC.

The sample holds a few counts of this clonotype. The chain links TRBV10-3 to TRBJ2-6; weak D call: TRBD2 (5 bases). The CDR3 sequence is 15 residues long. Germline V gives CDR1 ENHRY, CDR2 SYGVKD. V was clipped by 3 bases and J by 9 bases, with 15 bases between them. This CDR3 is CAISEQRVTNNVLTF. CDR3 coding DNA: TGTGCCATCAGTGAACAGAGGGTTACGAACAACGTCCTGACTTTC.

The chain links TRBV6-5 to TRBJ2-7; D remains unclear. Deletions cut 6 bases from V and 5 bases from J, with 11 bases between. The CDR3 loop spans 12 amino acids. Germline V gene data show CDR1 as MNHEY and CDR2 as SVGAGI. This CDR3 reads CASRQSLHEQYF. CDR3 nucleotide sequence: TGTGCCAGCAGACAGTCCCTCCACGAGCAGTACTTC.

This clonotype was counted only a few times. The chain employs TRBV28 and TRBJ1-1, with D unresolved. Trimming left V 6 bases short and J 5 bases short, with 16 bases between. This CDR3 comprises 14 residues. CDR1 and CDR2 (germline): MDHEN, SYDVKM. The CDR3: CASSLKIMGTEAFF. The CDR3 region has the DNA TGTGCCAGCAGCCTGAAAATTATGGGAACTGAAGCTTTCTTT.

As regards this clonotype: This may be a read error: a much more frequent sequence differs by one nucleotide. CDR3 DNA: TGTGCCAGCAGTTTGACGCCGGTTCGGGTCTCAGATACGCAGCATTTT. Protein: CASSLTPVRVSDTQHF. The V gene is TRBV12-3 or TRBV12-4, the J gene TRBJ2-3; D ambiguous. Matching the DNA end better, TRBJ1-5 makes the J call doubtful. The CDR3 covers 16 residues.

This clonotype was seen a single time. V is TRBV20-1 and J is TRBJ2-7; 7 positions agree with TRBD1. V shed 0 bases and J 2 bases; nucleotides not matched to a gene: 4. This CDR3 comprises 14 residues. Germline V lookup: CDR1 DFQATT, CDR2 SNEGSKA (reference sequence). CDR3 sequence: CSARDQGVTYEQYF. The CDR3 DNA sequence: TGCAGTGCTAGAGATCAGGGGGTTACCTACGAGCAGTACTTC.

Ten or more counts support this clonotype. Here the CDR3 DNA reads TGCGCCAGCAGCCAACAAACAGGGTTGCACGAGCAGTACTTC. Encoded protein: CASSQQTGLHEQYF. The chain is built from TRBV4-3 and TRBJ2-7; D possibly corresponds to TRBD1 (6 bases). V was shortened by 2 bases and J by 5 bases, with 13 bases between the two germline ends. The CDR3 consists of 14 residues. The germline V gene encodes CDR1 LGHNA and CDR2 YSLEER.

The chain recombines TRBV6-6 with TRBJ2-5; 10 bases fit TRBD2. Trimming at V came to 3 bases and at J to 3 bases, leaving 10 bases not matched to a gene. CDR1 is MNHNY and CDR2 is SVGAGI in the germline V gene (reference sequence). CDR3 length equals 17 residues. This CDR3 reads CASSYEEGSGREETQYF. CDR3 sequence (DNA): TGTGCCAGCAGTTATGAGGAAGGAAGCGGGAGGGAAGAGACCCAGTACTTC.

This chain connects TRBV7-9 to TRBJ2-1; possibly TRBD1 for D (5 bases). The ends were cut back, 7 bases at V and 7 bases at J, with 23 bases in the middle. The CDR3 totals 16 residues. Germline V gene sequence: CDR1 SEHNR, CDR2 FQNEAQ (reference sequence). The CDR3 DNA sequence: TGTGCCAGCACCGACCGGGCCCTAGGGGTTGAAAATGAGCAGTTCTTC. This encodes CASTDRALGVENEQFF.

This clonotype was counted at least ten times. The chain carries TRBV28 and TRBJ2-5, with 12 bases lining up with TRBD2. The CDR3 has 18 amino acids. V lost 3 bases and J lost 2; bases outside the gene matches: 10. The germline V gene encodes CDR1 MDHEN and CDR2 SYDVKM. This CDR3 reads CASSFRLAGGFSQETQYF. The CDR3 DNA reads TGTGCCAGCAGTTTCCGGCTAGCGGGAGGGTTCTCACAAGAGACCCAGTACTTC.

In its sample, this clonotype was seen many times. This chain joins TRBV29-1 and TRBJ2-2; D possibly uses TRBD1 or TRBD2 (5 bases each). Trimming stripped 4 bases from V and 1 base from J, with 10 bases between. This CDR3 region has 14 residues. Germline-derived CDR1 and CDR2 are SQVTM and ANQGSEA. The CDR3 DNA reads TGCAGCGTTGGGGGGACCGAGAACACCGGGGAGCTGTTTTTT. This codes for CSVGGTENTGELFF.

In its sample, this clonotype was seen a few times. V and J are TRBV7-3 and TRBJ2-7; D might be TRBD2 (6 bases). The CDR3 loop spans 14 amino acids. Germline assignment: CDR1 SGHTA and CDR2 FQGTGA. V shed 0 bases and J shed 6 bases, with 12 bases lying between them. The CDR3 loop reads CASSLTGGAGEQYF. DNA of the CDR3: TGTGCCAGCAGCTTAACAGGCGGGGCAGGCGAGCAGTACTTC.

In its sample, this clonotype was seen a few times. The chain combines TRBV7-9 with TRBJ2-3; 10 nucleotides line up with TRBD2. Germline CDR1 and CDR2: SEHNR and FQNEAQ (reference sequence). V shed 6 bases, J shed 5 bases, and the junction held 5 bases outside the gene matches. The CDR3 covers 14 residues. In DNA form, the CDR3 reads TGTGCCAGCAGTCCTAGCGGGAGTTTAGATACGCAGTATTTT. It is translated as CASSPSGSLDTQYF.

Concerning this clonotype itself: A much larger clonotype is one base distant, so this may be a read error. This chain joins TRBV15 and TRBJ2-3, with D hard to call. Germline lookup yields CDR1 LNHNV and CDR2 YYDKDF (reference sequence). This CDR3 has 15 residues. As DNA, the CDR3 is TGTGCCACCAGCAGTACCCTTTCTCCCACAGATACGCGGTATTTT. Translation: CATSSTLSPTDTRYF.

This clonotype has just a few counts. V and J are TRBV6-2 or TRBV6-3 and TRBJ2-7; D is possibly TRBD1 (6 bases). The length of the CDR3 is 15 residues. CDR1 is MNHEY, CDR2 SVGEGT, per germline. V was clipped by 5 bases and J by 1 base, with 15 bases between them. Written as DNA, the CDR3 is TGTGCCAGCAGTCCGGGCTTACAGGGATCCTACGAGCAGTACTTC. This codes for CASSPGLQGSYEQYF.

The sample holds one count of this clonotype. A much more abundant neighbour one base away suggests this may be a read error. The chain is built from TRBV23-1 and TRBJ2-2, with D possibly TRBD1 on 6 matching bases. TRBV23-1 is classed as an ORF, of uncertain function. The CDR3 consists of 17 residues. V lost 3 bases and J lost 7, with 21 bases in between. The CDR3 sequence: CASSQVATGRSSGELFF. The CDR3 DNA is TGCGCCAGCAGTCAGGTGGCGACAGGCCGTTCGAGCGGGGAGCTGTTTTTT.